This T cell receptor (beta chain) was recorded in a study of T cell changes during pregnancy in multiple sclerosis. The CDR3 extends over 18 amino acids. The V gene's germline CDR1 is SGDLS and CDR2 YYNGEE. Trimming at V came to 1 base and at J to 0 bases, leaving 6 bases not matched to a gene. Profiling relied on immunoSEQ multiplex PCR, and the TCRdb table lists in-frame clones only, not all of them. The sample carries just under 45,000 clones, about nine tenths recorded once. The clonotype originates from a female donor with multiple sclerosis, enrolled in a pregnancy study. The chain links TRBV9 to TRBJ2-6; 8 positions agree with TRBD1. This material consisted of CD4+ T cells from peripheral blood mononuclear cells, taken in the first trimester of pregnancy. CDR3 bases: TGTGCCAGCAGCGTACAGGGGGCGACCCGCTCTGGGGCCAACGTCCTGACTTTC. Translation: CASSVQGATRSGANVLTF.